This is a list of T cell receptor beta chains from one sample in a study of human T cells and chemical hapten exposure. TCRdb re-called the RACE reads through MiXCR, storing one row per CDR3 protein. The data contain some 250,000 distinct CDR3 sequences, around 7.7% of them singletons. The specimen was whole blood, collected in connection with sensitization to the hapten diphenylcyclopropenone (DPC). These receptors originate from a man younger than 35 with alopecia areata. Some clones in this sample may be carry-over from other donors' samples. The CDR3 runs from the conserved cysteine through the conserved F or W. Fields, in order: CDR3 DNA, CDR3 protein, J gene, clone size, V gene, D gene. D genes are given only for firm matches. Not every row has a clone size; where given, it reads once, few, many or a size class.

DNA: TGTGCCAGCAGTTTAGAGGCGCCGGCTGGCTACACCTTC; CDR3: CASSLEAPAGYTF; J: TRBJ1-2; size: -; V: TRBV28; D: -
DNA: TGCAGCGTTGGTCGCCCAGGGGGCCAGGAGACCCAGTACTTC; CDR3: CSVGRPGGQETQYF; J: TRBJ2-5; size: few; V: TRBV29-1; D: TRBD1
DNA: TGCAGTGCTAGCAGACTAGCGAGCTCCTACAATGAGCAGTTCTTC; CDR3: CSASRLASSYNEQFF; J: TRBJ2-1; size: -; V: TRBV20-1; D: TRBD2
DNA: TGCGCCAGCAGCCAAGCCTCCCCGGAGGACAGGTTCAATTCACCCCTCCACTTT; CDR3: CASSQASPEDRFNSPLHF; J: TRBJ1-6; size: -; V: TRBV4-1; D: TRBD1
DNA: TGTGCCAGCAGCCGAGGTGTCACCGGGGAGCTGTTTTTT; CDR3: CASSRGVTGELFF; J: TRBJ2-2; size: -; V: TRBV11-2; D: -
DNA: TGTGCCAGCAGTTACCCATCGACAGGGGGCGAACGAGTGGACTATGGCTACACCTTC; CDR3: CASSYPSTGGERVDYGYTF; J: TRBJ1-2; size: -; V: TRBV6-2/TRBV6-3; D: TRBD1
DNA: TGTGCCAGCGGAAACGGGACCCTCGCCGGGGAGCTGTTTTTT; CDR3: CASGNGTLAGELFF; J: TRBJ2-2; size: few; V: TRBV6-4; D: -
DNA: TGTGCCAGCAGTTACTTGACAGGGTCAAGCATATTGGGTAGCAATCAGCCCCAGCATTTT; CDR3: CASSYLTGSSILGSNQPQHF; J: TRBJ1-5; size: -; V: TRBV6-5; D: TRBD1
DNA: TGTGCCAGCAGCCAACAGGGGCCTAATGAAAAACTGTTTTTT; CDR3: CASSQQGPNEKLFF; J: TRBJ1-4; size: many; V: TRBV5-6; D: TRBD1
DNA: TGCAGTGCCAGGGACGGGACAGGGATTAACTATGGCTACACCTTC; CDR3: CSARDGTGINYGYTF; J: TRBJ1-2; size: many; V: TRBV20-1; D: TRBD1
DNA: TGCAGTGCTAGGGTCCAGGACTACAATGAGCAGTTCTTC; CDR3: CSARVQDYNEQFF; J: TRBJ2-1; size: many; V: TRBV20-1; D: -
DNA: TGTGCCAGCTCACCAGGGAGTACGGGCCCTGCTATCTACGAGCAGTACTTC; CDR3: CASSPGSTGPAIYEQYF; J: TRBJ2-7; size: -; V: TRBV18; D: -
DNA: TGTGCCAGCAGTGGAGGGACTGGCCTCTACGAGCAGTACTTC; CDR3: CASSGGTGLYEQYF; J: TRBJ2-7; size: -; V: TRBV2; D: -
DNA: TGTGCCACCTCATCAGGGAAGAACACTGAAGCTTTCTTT; CDR3: CATSSGKNTEAFF; J: TRBJ1-1; size: -; V: TRBV10-3; D: -
DNA: TGCAGTGCTAGAGATCCGACCGGGTACTATAATTCACCCCTCCACTTT; CDR3: CSARDPTGYYNSPLHF; J: TRBJ1-6; size: few; V: TRBV20-1; D: -
DNA: TGTGCCAGCAGGCCCCCCGACAGGGAAAGGACCGGGGAGCTGTTTTTT; CDR3: CASRPPDRERTGELFF; J: TRBJ2-2; size: -; V: TRBV7-8; D: TRBD1
DNA: TGTGCCAGCAGCTTAGGGACAGAGTCCTACGAGCAGTACTTC; CDR3: CASSLGTESYEQYF; J: TRBJ2-7; size: many; V: TRBV7-2; D: -
DNA: TGTGCCAGCAGCCAAGAGAGGGGTTCGCGCTACACCTTC; CDR3: CASSQERGSRYTF; J: TRBJ1-2; size: -; V: TRBV3-1; D: -
DNA: TGTGCCAGCTCACCGGGGACAGGGACACTGTACACTGAAGCTTTCTTT; CDR3: CASSPGTGTLYTEAFF; J: TRBJ1-1; size: -; V: TRBV18; D: TRBD1
DNA: TGTGCCAGCAGTGAATGGGACGGGACAAACGCTTTCTTT; CDR3: CASSEWDGTNAFF; J: TRBJ1-1; size: few; V: TRBV6-1; D: -
DNA: TGTGCCAGCAGGGCGTACAGGGGGCGGAAACAAGAGACCCAGTACTTC; CDR3: CASRAYRGRKQETQYF; J: TRBJ2-5; size: -; V: TRBV2; D: TRBD1
DNA: TGCGCCAGCAGCTTTGGGGGACGGAACACTGAAGCTTTCTTT; CDR3: CASSFGGRNTEAFF; J: TRBJ1-1; size: many; V: TRBV5-1; D: -
DNA: TGTGCCAGCTTACAGGGCAATGAGCAGTTCTTC; CDR3: CASLQGNEQFF; J: TRBJ2-1; size: few; V: TRBV2; D: -
DNA: TGTGCCAGCAGTTATTTAAGGTCAGGAGAGACCCAGTACTTC; CDR3: CASSYLRSGETQYF; J: TRBJ2-5; size: few; V: TRBV12-3/TRBV12-4; D: -
DNA: TGCAGCGTTGTAGCGGGGGGCCGGGGAAACATTCAGTACTTC; CDR3: CSVVAGGRGNIQYF; J: TRBJ2-4; size: -; V: TRBV29-1; D: TRBD2
DNA: TGCGCCAGCAGCCAAGCAACGACAGGGGCGATATGGCAGTTCTTC; CDR3: CASSQATTGAIWQFF; J: TRBJ2-1; size: -; V: TRBV4-1; D: TRBD1
DNA: TGTGCCAGCAGTTTAGCAGTCGAGAAAGCTTTCTTT; CDR3: CASSLAVEKAFF; J: TRBJ1-1; size: -; V: TRBV12-3/TRBV12-4; D: -
DNA: TGTGCCACCAGTGACCCACCGGGCGAGCAGTTCTTC; CDR3: CATSDPPGEQFF; J: TRBJ2-1; size: -; V: TRBV24-1; D: -
DNA: TGTGCCATCGGGTATTGGGCAGGGCGAACTAACTATGGCTACACCTTC; CDR3: CAIGYWAGRTNYGYTF; J: TRBJ1-2; size: few; V: TRBV10-3; D: -
DNA: TGTGCCAGCAGCGTAGGGGTTAGGGAAGAGACCCAGTACTTC; CDR3: CASSVGVREETQYF; J: TRBJ2-5; size: many; V: TRBV9; D: -
DNA: TGTGCCAGCAGCCCCCCGGGACTAGCGGGGACAGAGACCCAGTACTTC; CDR3: CASSPPGLAGTETQYF; J: TRBJ2-5; size: -; V: TRBV7-2; D: TRBD2